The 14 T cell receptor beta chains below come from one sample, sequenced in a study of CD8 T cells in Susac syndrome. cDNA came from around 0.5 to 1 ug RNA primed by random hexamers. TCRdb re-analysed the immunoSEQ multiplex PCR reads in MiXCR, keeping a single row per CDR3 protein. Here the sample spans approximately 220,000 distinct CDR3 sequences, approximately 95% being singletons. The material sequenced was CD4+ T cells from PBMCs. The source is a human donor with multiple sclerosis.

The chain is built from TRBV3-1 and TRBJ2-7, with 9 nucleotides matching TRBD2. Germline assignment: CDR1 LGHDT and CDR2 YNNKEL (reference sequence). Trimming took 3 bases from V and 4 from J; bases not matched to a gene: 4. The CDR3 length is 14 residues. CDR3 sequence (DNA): TGTGCCAGCAGCCAGAGCGGGGGGATATACGAGCAGTACTTC. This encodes CASSQSGGIYEQYF.

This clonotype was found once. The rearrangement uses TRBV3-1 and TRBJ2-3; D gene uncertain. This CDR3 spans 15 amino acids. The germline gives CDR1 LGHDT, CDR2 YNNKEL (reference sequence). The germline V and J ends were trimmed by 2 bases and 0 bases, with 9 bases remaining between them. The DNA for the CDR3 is TGTGCCAGCAGCCAATCCTCTTCTAGCACAGATACGCAGTATTTT. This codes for CASSQSSSSTDTQYF.

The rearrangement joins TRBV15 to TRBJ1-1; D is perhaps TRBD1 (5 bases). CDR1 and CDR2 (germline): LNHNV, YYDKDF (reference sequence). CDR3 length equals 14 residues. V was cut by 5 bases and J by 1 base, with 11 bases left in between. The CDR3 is CATSVRQTNTEAFF. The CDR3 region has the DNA TGTGCCACCAGCGTGAGACAGACGAACACTGAAGCTTTCTTT.

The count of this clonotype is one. The CDR3 loop reads CASSQGHGTGPLGGYTF. DNA of the CDR3: TGTGCCAGCAGCCAGGGTCACGGGACAGGGCCATTGGGTGGCTACACCTTC. The chain joins TRBV3-1 to TRBJ1-2, with 9 bases identical to TRBD1. CDR3 length equals 17 residues. V trimming: 3 bases; J trimming: 7 bases; junction bases outside the gene matches: 15. CDR1 LGHDT and CDR2 YNNKEL come from the germline V gene (reference sequence).

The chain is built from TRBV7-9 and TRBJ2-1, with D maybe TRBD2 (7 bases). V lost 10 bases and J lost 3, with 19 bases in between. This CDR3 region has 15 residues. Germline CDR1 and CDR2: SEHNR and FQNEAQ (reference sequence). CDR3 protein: CATPGGGGIYNEQFF. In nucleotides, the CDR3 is TGTGCCACTCCGGGCGGCGGGGGCATCTACAATGAGCAGTTCTTC.

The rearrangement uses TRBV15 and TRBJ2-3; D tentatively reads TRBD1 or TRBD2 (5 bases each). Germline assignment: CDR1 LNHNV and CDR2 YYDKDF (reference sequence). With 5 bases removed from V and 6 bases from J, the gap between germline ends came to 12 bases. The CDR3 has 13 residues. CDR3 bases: TGTGCCACCAGCGAGGGGCTTAGGGATACGCAGTATTTT. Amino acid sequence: CATSEGLRDTQYF. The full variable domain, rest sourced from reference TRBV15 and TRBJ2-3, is DAMVIQNPRYQVTQFGKPVTLSCSQTLNHNVMYWYQQKSSQAPKLLFHYYDKDFNNEADTPDNFQSRRPNTSFCFLDIRSPGLGDTAMYLCATSEGLRDTQYFGPGTRLTVL.

The CDR3 DNA follows: TGTGCCTTTATGGGGCTCCAAGAGACCCAGTACTTC. This gives the protein CAFMGLQETQYF. V and J are TRBV30 and TRBJ2-5; D might be TRBD1 (5 bases). Per the germline V gene, CDR1 is GTSNPN and CDR2 is SVGIG (reference sequence). The CDR3 spans 12 residues. The V end lost 7 bases, the J end lost 1 base, and 10 bases lay between the germline ends.

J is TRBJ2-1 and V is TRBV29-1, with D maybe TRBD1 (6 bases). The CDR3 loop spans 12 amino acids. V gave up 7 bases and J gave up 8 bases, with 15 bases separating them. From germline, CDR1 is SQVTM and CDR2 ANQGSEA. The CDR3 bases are TGCAGCGCTGGGATACAGGGCCATGAGCAGTTCTTC. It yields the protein CSAGIQGHEQFF.

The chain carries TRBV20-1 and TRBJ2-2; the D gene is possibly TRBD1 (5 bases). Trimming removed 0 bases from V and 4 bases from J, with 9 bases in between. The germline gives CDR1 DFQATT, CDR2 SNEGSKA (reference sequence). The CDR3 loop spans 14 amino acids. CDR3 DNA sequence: TGCAGTGCTAGAGATTACAGGCCCACCGGGGAGCTGTTTTTT. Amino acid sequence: CSARDYRPTGELFF.

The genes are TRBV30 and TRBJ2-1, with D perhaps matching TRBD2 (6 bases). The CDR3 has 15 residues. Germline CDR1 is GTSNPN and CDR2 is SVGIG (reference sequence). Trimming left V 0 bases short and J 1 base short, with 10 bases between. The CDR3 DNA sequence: TGTGCCTGGAGTGTACTAGCTCAGTCCTACAATGAGCAGTTCTTC. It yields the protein CAWSVLAQSYNEQFF.

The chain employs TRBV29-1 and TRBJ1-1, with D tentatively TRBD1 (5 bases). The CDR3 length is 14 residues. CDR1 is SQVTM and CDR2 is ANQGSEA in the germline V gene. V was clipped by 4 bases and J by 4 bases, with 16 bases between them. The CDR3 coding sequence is TGCAGCGTTGCTAACCGGGGCGGGGGCACTGAAGCTTTCTTT. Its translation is CSVANRGGGTEAFF.

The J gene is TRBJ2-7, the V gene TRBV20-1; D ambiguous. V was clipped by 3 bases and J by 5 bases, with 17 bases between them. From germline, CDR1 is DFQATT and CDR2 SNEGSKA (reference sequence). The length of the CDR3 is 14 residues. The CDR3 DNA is TGCAGTGCTAGGGCCGTCCGTAAGGTGGACGAGCAGTACTTC. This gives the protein CSARAVRKVDEQYF.

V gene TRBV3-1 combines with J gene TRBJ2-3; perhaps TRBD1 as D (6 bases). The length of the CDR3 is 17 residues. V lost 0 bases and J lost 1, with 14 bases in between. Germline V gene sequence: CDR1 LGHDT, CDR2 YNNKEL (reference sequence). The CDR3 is CASSQDPRAGGTDTQYF. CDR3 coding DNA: TGTGCCAGCAGCCAAGATCCAAGGGCAGGGGGCACAGATACGCAGTATTTT.

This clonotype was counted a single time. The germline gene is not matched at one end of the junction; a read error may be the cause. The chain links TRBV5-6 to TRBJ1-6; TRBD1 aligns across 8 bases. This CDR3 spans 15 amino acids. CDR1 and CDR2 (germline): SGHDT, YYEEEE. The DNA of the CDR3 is TGTGCCAGCAGCGTACGGACAGGGCCCAATTCACCCCTCCATTTT. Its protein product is CASSVRTGPNSPLHF. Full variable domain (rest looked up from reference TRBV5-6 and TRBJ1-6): DAGVTQSPTHLIKTRGQQVTLRCSPKSGHDTVSWYQQALGQGPQFIFQYYEEEERQRGNFPDRFSGHQFPNYSSELNVNALLLGDSALYLCASSVRTGPNSPLHFGNGTRLTVT.